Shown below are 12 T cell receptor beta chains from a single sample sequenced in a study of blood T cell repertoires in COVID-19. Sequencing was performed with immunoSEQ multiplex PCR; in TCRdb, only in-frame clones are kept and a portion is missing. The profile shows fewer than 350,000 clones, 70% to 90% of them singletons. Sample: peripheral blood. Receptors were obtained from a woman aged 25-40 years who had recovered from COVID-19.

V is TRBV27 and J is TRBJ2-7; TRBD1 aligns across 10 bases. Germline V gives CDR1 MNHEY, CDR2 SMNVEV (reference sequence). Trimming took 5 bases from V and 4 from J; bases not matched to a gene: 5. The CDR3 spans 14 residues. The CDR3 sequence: CASSPGTGEYEQYF. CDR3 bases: TGTGCCAGCAGTCCCGGGACAGGGGAATACGAGCAGTACTTC.

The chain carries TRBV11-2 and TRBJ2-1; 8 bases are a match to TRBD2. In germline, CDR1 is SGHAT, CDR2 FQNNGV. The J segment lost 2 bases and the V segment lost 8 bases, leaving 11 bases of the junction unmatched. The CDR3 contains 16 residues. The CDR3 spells CASYLGLGGAYNEQFF. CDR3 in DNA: TGTGCCAGCTACCTGGGACTAGGGGGGGCCTACAATGAGCAGTTCTTC. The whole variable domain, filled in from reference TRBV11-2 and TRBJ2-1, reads EAGVAQSPRYKIIEKRQSVAFWCNPISGHATLYWYQQILGQGPKLLIQFQNNGVVDDSQLPKDRFSAERLKGVDSTLKIQPAKLEDSAVYLCASYLGLGGAYNEQFFGPGTRLTVL.

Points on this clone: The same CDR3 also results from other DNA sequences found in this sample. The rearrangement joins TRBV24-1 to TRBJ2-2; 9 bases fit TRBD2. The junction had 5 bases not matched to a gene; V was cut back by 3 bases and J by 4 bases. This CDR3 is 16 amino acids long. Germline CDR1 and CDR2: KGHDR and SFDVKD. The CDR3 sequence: CATSDGLAGSTGELFF. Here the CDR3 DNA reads TGTGCCACCAGTGATGGTCTAGCGGGAAGCACCGGGGAGCTGTTTTTT.

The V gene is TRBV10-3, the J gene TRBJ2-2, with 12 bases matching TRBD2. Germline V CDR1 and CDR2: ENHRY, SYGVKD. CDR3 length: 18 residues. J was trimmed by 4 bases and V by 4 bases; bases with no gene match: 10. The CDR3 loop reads CAISGTKTTSGSTGELFF. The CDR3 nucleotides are TGTGCCATCAGTGGGACTAAGACGACTAGCGGGAGCACCGGGGAGCTGTTTTTT.

The CDR3 bases are TGTGCCAGCAGCGGGGGGTACAGGATCCGTCGAGATAATTCACCCCTCCACTTT. This encodes CASSGGYRIRRDNSPLHF. The chain carries TRBV11-2 and TRBJ1-6; D might be TRBD1 (5 bases). This CDR3 region has 18 residues. Germline V gives CDR1 SGHAT, CDR2 FQNNGV. Between the trimmed V and J ends, which lost 5 bases and 5 bases, there was a span of 22 bases.

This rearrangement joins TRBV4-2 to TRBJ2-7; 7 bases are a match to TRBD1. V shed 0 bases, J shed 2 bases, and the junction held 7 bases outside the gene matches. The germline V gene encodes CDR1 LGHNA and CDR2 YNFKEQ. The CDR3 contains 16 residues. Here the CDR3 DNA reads TGTGCCAGCAGCCAAGATGGGACAGCCAGGGCCTACGAGCAGTACTTC. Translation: CASSQDGTARAYEQYF.

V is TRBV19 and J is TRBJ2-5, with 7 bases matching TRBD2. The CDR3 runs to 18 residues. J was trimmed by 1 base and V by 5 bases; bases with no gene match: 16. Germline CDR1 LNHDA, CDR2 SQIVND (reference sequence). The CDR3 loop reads CASSLTPGGLGPQETQYF. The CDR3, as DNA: TGTGCCAGTAGTTTAACTCCCGGTGGACTAGGACCCCAAGAGACCCAGTACTTC.

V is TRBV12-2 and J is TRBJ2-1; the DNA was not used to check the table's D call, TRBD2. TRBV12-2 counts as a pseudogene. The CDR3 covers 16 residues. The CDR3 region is CASRFGLRPFYNEQFF. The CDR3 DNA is TGTGCAAGTCGCTTCGGACTTCGCCCCTTCTACAATGAGCAGTTCTTC.

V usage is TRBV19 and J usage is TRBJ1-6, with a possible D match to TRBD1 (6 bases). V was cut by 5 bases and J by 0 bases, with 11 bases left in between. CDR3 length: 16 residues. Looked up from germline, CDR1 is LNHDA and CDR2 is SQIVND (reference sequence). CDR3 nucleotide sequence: TGTGCCAGTAGTGAACAGGGAACCTCCTATAATTCACCCCTCCACTTT. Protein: CASSEQGTSYNSPLHF. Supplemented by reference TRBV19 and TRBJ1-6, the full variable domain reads DGGITQSPKYLFRKEGQNVTLSCEQNLNHDAMYWYRQDPGQGLRLIYYSQIVNDFQKGDIAEGYSVSREKKESFPLTVTSAQKNPTAFYLCASSEQGTSYNSPLHFGNGTRLTVT.

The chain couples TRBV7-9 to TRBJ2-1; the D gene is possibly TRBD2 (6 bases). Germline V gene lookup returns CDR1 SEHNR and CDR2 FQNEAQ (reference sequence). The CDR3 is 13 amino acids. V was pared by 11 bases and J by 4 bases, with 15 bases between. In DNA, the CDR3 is TGTGCCGGTGGGGGACTCGAGTACAATGAGCAGTTCTTC. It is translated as CAGGGLEYNEQFF.

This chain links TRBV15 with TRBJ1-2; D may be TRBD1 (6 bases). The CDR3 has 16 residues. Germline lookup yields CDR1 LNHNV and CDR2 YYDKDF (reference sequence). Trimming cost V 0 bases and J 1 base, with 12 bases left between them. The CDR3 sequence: CATSRDVGQLNYGYTF. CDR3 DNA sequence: TGTGCCACCAGCAGAGATGTGGGACAACTTAACTATGGCTACACCTTC.

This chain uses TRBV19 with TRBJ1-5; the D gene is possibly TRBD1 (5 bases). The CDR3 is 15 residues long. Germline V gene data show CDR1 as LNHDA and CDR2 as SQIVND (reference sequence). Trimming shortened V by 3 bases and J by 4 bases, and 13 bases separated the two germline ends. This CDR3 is CASSMGGRTNQPQHF. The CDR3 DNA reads TGTGCCAGTAGTATGGGGGGACGGACGAATCAGCCCCAGCATTTT.